The 24 T cell receptor beta chains below all came from one sample that was sequenced in a study of vaccination and CD4 T cells after COVID-19. Specified treatment: approximately 9-day PBMC culture with coronavirus spike peptide pools or control peptides (ViraFEST assay). Oncomine TCR Beta short-read sequencing was applied to DNA from cultured CD4+ T cells. TCRdb reprocessed the PCR reads with MiXCR, giving one entry per CDR3 protein. The sample comprises roughly 9,000 distinct CDR3 sequences, about 25% of which are singletons, and roughly 12% rests with the top ten. These receptors' targets are unknown. The sequencing here drew on CD4+ T cells from blood, cultured in vitro, taken after SARS-CoV-2 vaccination. These receptors were taken from a human donor who had recovered from COVID-19.

The chain combines TRBV12-3 or TRBV12-4 with TRBJ2-7; D possibly matches TRBD1 or TRBD2 (7 bases each). The CDR3 consists of 12 residues. V was shortened by 8 bases and J by 6 bases, with 14 bases between the two germline ends. Written as DNA, the CDR3 is TGTGCCAGCGGCAGGGGGGGTCTCGAGCAGTACTTC. Translating gives CASGRGGLEQYF.

This clonotype is medium-sized by share. The chain carries TRBV7-2 and TRBJ1-6; D perhaps matches TRBD1 (5 bases). V lost 0 bases and J lost 8, with 11 bases in between. There are 15 residues in the CDR3. Germline assignment: CDR1 SGHTA and CDR2 FQGNSA. CDR3 amino acids: CASSLAVDIYSPLHF. The CDR3, as DNA: TGTGCCAGCAGCTTAGCGGTGGACATCTATTCACCCCTCCACTTT.

This clonotype turned up a few times. The rearrangement joins TRBV6-1 to TRBJ1-1; D is perhaps TRBD1 (5 bases). V was trimmed by 4 bases and J by 3 bases, leaving 9 bases between them. The V gene's germline CDR1 is MNHNS and CDR2 SASEGT. The CDR3 spans 13 residues. The CDR3 DNA reads as TGTGCCAGCAGTGCGGGGGGGTACACTGAAGCTTTCTTT. It specifies CASSAGGYTEAFF.

This clonotype came up a few times. The chain uses TRBV27 and TRBJ1-1; no clear D gene. The V gene lost 3 bases and the J gene lost 1 base, with 6 bases spanning the gap. Germline-derived CDR1 and CDR2 are MNHEY and SMNVEV (reference sequence). The CDR3 consists of 13 residues. The CDR3 loop reads CASSFRENTEAFF. CDR3 in DNA: TGTGCCAGCAGTTTCCGCGAGAACACTGAAGCTTTCTTT.

This sequence joins TRBV7-9 and TRBJ1-4; 7 nucleotides agree with TRBD1. This CDR3 comprises 16 residues. V trimming: 5 bases; J trimming: 5 bases; junction bases outside the gene matches: 11. The germline CDR1 and CDR2 sequences are SEHNR and FQNEAQ (reference sequence). CDR3 bases: TGTGCCAGCAGCCCGACCCGACAGGGCTCCAATGAAAAACTGTTTTTT. As protein: CASSPTRQGSNEKLFF. Full variable domain (missing parts from reference TRBV7-9 and TRBJ1-4): DTGVSQNPRHKITKRGQNVTFRCDPISEHNRLYWYRQTLGQGPEFLTYFQNEAQLEKSRLLSDRFSAERPKGSFSTLEIQRTEQGDSAMYLCASSPTRQGSNEKLFFGSGTQLSVL.

The chain joins TRBV6-1 to TRBJ2-1; unclear D gene. V dropped 1 base and J dropped 5 bases, with 12 bases sitting between them. CDR3 length: 15 residues. The germline V gene encodes CDR1 MNHNS and CDR2 SASEGT. Here the CDR3 reads CASSEGGRRNNEQFF. CDR3 nucleotides: TGTGCCAGCAGTGAAGGCGGTCGACGGAACAATGAGCAGTTCTTC.

The J gene is TRBJ1-5, the V gene TRBV25-1; perhaps TRBD1 as D (5 bases). The V and J ends lost 2 bases and 6 bases respectively, with 11 bases between them. This CDR3 comprises 14 residues. Germline CDR1 reads MGHDK; CDR2 reads SYGVNS. CDR3 amino acids: CASSEVTEAQPQHF. The DNA for the CDR3 is TGTGCCAGCAGTGAAGTGACAGAGGCTCAGCCCCAGCATTTT.

This clonotype is categorized as medium-sized. V is TRBV7-2 and J is TRBJ1-1; TRBD1 aligns across 7 bases. The CDR3 loop spans 14 amino acids. Germline CDR1 and CDR2: SGHTA and FQGNSA. Trimming took 2 bases from V and 2 from J; bases not matched to a gene: 2. In DNA form, the CDR3 reads TGTGCCAGCAGCTTACAGGGGGGAAACACTGAAGCTTTCTTT. This sequence encodes CASSLQGGNTEAFF. Full variable domain (remainder filled in from reference TRBV7-2 and TRBJ1-1): GAGVSQSPSNKVTEKGKDVELRCDPISGHTALYWYRQSLGQGLEFLIYFQGNSAPDKSGLPSDRFSAERTGGSVSTLTIQRTQQEDSAVYLCASSLQGGNTEAFFGQGTRLTVV.

The J gene is TRBJ2-7, the V gene TRBV12-3 or TRBV12-4; D uncertain. The CDR3 covers 12 residues. Trimming removed 6 bases from V and 0 bases from J, with 6 bases in between. This CDR3 is CASSRSSYEQYF. The CDR3 DNA is TGTGCCAGCAGCCGGAGCTCCTACGAGCAGTACTTC.

This clonotype came up a few times. This rearrangement joins TRBV7-2 to TRBJ2-2; possibly TRBD2 for D (6 bases). V dropped 5 bases and J dropped 0 bases, with 13 bases sitting between them. Germline V gene data show CDR1 as SGHTA and CDR2 as FQGNSA. This CDR3 spans 16 amino acids. This CDR3 reads CASSRGLTPNTGELFF. The CDR3 region has the DNA TGTGCCAGCAGCCGGGGACTGACACCGAACACCGGGGAGCTGTTTTTT. Together with reference TRBV7-2 and TRBJ2-2, the CDR3 gives the full variable domain: GAGVSQSPSNKVTEKGKDVELRCDPISGHTALYWYRQSLGQGLEFLIYFQGNSAPDKSGLPSDRFSAERTGGSVSTLTIQRTQQEDSAVYLCASSRGLTPNTGELFFGEGSRLTVL.

The V call is TRBV19, the J call TRBJ2-7, with D possibly being TRBD2 (5 bases). Trimming left V 5 bases short and J 6 bases short, with 23 bases between. The CDR3 runs to 16 residues. The germline gives CDR1 LNHDA, CDR2 SQIVND (reference sequence). CDR3 DNA: TGTGCCAGTAGTGGCATCCTCTCGGGGTCGCGGACCGAGCAGTACTTC. It codes for CASSGILSGSRTEQYF.

The J gene is TRBJ1-2, the V gene TRBV7-8; no clear D. Germline lookup yields CDR1 SGHVS and CDR2 FQNEAQ. Between the trimmed V and J ends, which lost 3 bases and 12 bases, there was a span of 14 bases. CDR3 size: 12 residues. The CDR3 coding sequence is TGTGCCAGCAGCTTCGAGTCCGCGAAGCACACCTTC. Amino acid sequence: CASSFESAKHTF. The whole variable domain, remainder taken from reference TRBV7-8 and TRBJ1-2, is GAGVSQSPRYKVAKRGQDVALRCDPISGHVSLFWYQQALGQGPEFLTYFQNEAQLDKSGLPSDRFFAERPEGSVSTLKIQRTQQEDSAVYLCASSFESAKHTFGSGTRLTVV.

V is TRBV6-5 and J is TRBJ1-1; no definite D call. In germline, CDR1 is MNHEY, CDR2 SVGAGI. V lost 0 bases and J 1 base, leaving 9 bases between the germline ends. This CDR3 has 15 amino acids. CDR3 sequence reads: CASSYSISANTEAFF. The CDR3 DNA reads as TGTGCCAGCAGTTACTCGATCTCGGCGAACACTGAAGCTTTCTTT.

This clonotype is labeled as medium-sized. This rearrangement joins TRBV25-1 to TRBJ1-5; perhaps TRBD1 as D (5 bases). Trimming stripped 3 bases from V and 6 bases from J, with 15 bases between. The germline V gene encodes CDR1 MGHDK and CDR2 SYGVNS. This CDR3 is 15 amino acids long. The CDR3 DNA reads TGTGCCAGCAGTGATGGGCAGGGAGAAGGTCAGCCCCAGCATTTT. This translates into CASSDGQGEGQPQHF.

V usage is TRBV7-2 and J usage is TRBJ1-5; no firm D call. This CDR3 has 14 amino acids. Trimming took off 5 bases at V and 3 bases at J, with 11 bases between the two ends. Looked up from germline, CDR1 is SGHTA and CDR2 is FQGNSA. The CDR3 bases are TGTGCCAGCAGCAGAGGAGGTTCCAATCAGCCCCAGCATTTT. This codes for CASSRGGSNQPQHF.

This clonotype has just one count. V gene TRBV14 combines with J gene TRBJ2-3, with D tentatively TRBD1 (7 bases). CDR3 length: 16 residues. With 0 bases removed from V and 3 bases from J, the gap between germline ends came to 13 bases. CDR1 is SGHDN and CDR2 is FVKESK in the germline V gene. The CDR3 region is CASSQDGGTATDTQYF. CDR3 coding DNA: TGTGCCAGCAGCCAAGACGGAGGGACAGCTACAGATACGCAGTATTTT.

The chain combines TRBV4-1 with TRBJ2-2, with D perhaps TRBD2 (6 bases). With 10 bases removed from V and 0 bases from J, the gap between germline ends came to 9 bases. Germline V gene sequence: CDR1 MGHRA, CDR2 YSYEKL. The CDR3 consists of 13 residues. This chain's CDR3 is CATWDSNTGELFF. The CDR3 DNA follows: TGCGCCACCTGGGACTCGAACACCGGGGAGCTGTTTTTT.

This clonotype is categorized as medium-sized. The V and J genes are TRBV20-1 and TRBJ2-3; no definite D call. The CDR3 runs to 12 residues. The germline CDR1 and CDR2 sequences are DFQATT and SNEGSKA (reference sequence). V was clipped by 6 bases and J by 2 bases, with 9 bases between them. CDR3 DNA sequence: TGCAGTGCCATCCCCTTCACAGATACGCAGTATTTT. It is translated as CSAIPFTDTQYF.

The rearrangement uses TRBV6-1 and TRBJ1-1; D gene uncertain. Deletions cut 5 bases from V and 10 bases from J, with 11 bases between. The germline V gene has CDR1 MNHNS and CDR2 SASEGT. The length of the CDR3 is 11 residues. The CDR3 nucleotides are TGTGCCAGCAGTCCTAACCCAGGAGCTTTCTTT. It is translated as CASSPNPGAFF.

The J gene is TRBJ2-1, the V gene TRBV7-8; TRBD2 matches 14 bases. Germline loops: CDR1 SGHVS, CDR2 FQNEAQ. Germline trimming cut 5 bases from V and 4 bases from J; bases unmatched to any gene: 4. The CDR3 contains 16 residues. The CDR3 loop reads CASSARLAGGYNEQFF. In DNA, the CDR3 is TGTGCCAGCAGCGCCAGACTAGCGGGAGGGTACAATGAGCAGTTCTTC.

As DNA, the CDR3 is TGTGCCAGCAGTACGGACTACAGGGGGCGAAGCAATCAGCCCCAGCATTTT. Translation: CASSTDYRGRSNQPQHF. V gene TRBV6-1 combines with J gene TRBJ1-5, with TRBD1 matching 9 bases. CDR3 length: 17 amino acids. Germline V gene data show CDR1 as MNHNS and CDR2 as SASEGT. V lost 5 bases and J lost 1; bases outside the gene matches: 9.

The CDR3 region has the DNA TGTGCCAGCAGCTTTTCTGGGGGTAGGACAGATACGCAGTATTTT. As protein: CASSFSGGRTDTQYF. This sequence joins TRBV7-9 and TRBJ2-3; D could derive from TRBD1 or TRBD2 (5 bases each). CDR3 size: 15 residues. Germline V gene lookup returns CDR1 SEHNR and CDR2 FQNEAQ (reference sequence). V lost 3 bases to trimming and J lost 3 bases, with 13 bases between them.

This clonotype is categorized as medium-sized. The chain employs TRBV20-1 and TRBJ1-5, with a tentative D call TRBD1 (5 bases). The V gene's germline CDR1 is DFQATT and CDR2 SNEGSKA (reference sequence). The CDR3 runs 13 residues. With 6 bases removed from V and 2 bases from J, the gap between germline ends came to 11 bases. The CDR3 region has the DNA TGCAGTGCGCCCCGGGGCGGCAATCAGCCCCAGCATTTT. Amino acid sequence: CSAPRGGNQPQHF.

V gene TRBV20-1 combines with J gene TRBJ2-7, with D possibly TRBD1 on 6 matching bases. Germline V gene sequence: CDR1 DFQATT, CDR2 SNEGSKA (reference sequence). The CDR3 runs to 14 residues. Trimming left V 0 bases short and J 6 bases short, with 15 bases between. The CDR3 bases are TGCAGTGCTAGAGATCGCCAGGGGACGCGCGAGCAGTACTTC. Translated: CSARDRQGTREQYF.